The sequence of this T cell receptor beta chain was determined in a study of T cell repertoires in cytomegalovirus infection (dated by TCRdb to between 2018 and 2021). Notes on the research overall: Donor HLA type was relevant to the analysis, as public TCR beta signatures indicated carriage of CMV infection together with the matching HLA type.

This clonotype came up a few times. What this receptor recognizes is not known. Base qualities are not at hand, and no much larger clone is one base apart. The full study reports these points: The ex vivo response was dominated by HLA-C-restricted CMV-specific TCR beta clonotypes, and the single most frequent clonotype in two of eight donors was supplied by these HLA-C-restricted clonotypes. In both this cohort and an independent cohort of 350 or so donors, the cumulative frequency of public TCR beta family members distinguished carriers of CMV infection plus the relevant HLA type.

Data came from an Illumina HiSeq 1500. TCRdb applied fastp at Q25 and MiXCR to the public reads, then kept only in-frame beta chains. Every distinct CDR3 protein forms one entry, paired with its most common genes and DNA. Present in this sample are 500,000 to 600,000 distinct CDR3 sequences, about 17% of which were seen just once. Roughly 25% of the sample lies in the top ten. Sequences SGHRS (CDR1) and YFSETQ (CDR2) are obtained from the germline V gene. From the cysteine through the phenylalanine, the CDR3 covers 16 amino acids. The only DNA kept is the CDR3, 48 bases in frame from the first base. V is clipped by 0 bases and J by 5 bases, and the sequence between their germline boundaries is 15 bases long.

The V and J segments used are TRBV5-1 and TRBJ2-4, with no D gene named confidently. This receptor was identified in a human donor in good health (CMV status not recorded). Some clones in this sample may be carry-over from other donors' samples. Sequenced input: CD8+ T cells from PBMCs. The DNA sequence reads TGCGCCAGCAGCTTGGTTCAGGCAACGATGGAAAACATTCAGTACTTC. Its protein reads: CASSLVQATMENIQYF.